This T cell receptor (beta chain) comes out of a study of blood T cell repertoires in COVID-19. This clone came up a few times. As processed by the authors: Estimates of nucleated cell counts were drawn from the amplification of reference gene primers. Method: immunoSEQ multiplex PCR; TCRdb's copy keeps in-frame clones and lacks some. V and J calls and clone size are as listed in that table; D and trimming were resolved from the DNA. This sample carries 120,000 or so clones, about 85% of them seen once, and the ten largest clones take 20% to 30%. V gave up 5 bases and J gave up 1 base, with 12 bases separating them. The CDR3 length is 14 residues. Looked up from germline, CDR1 is SEHNR and CDR2 is FQNEAQ (reference sequence).

The V gene is TRBV7-9, the J gene TRBJ2-7; D gene unclear. The sequence came from a woman older than 75 with acute or convalescent COVID-19. The material sequenced was peripheral blood. DNA for the CDR3: TGTGCCAGCAGCACCCGAGCCGAGTCCTACGAGCAGTACTTC. This translates into CASSTRAESYEQYF.